This T cell receptor (beta chain) was sequenced during a study of cytomegalovirus exposure and HLA in healthy donors. Looking at the study overall: Approximately 80 million unique TCRs from HLA-typed donors were held in an early data release.

Primers: 60 Vbeta forward and 13 Jbeta reverse. Only in-frame clones appear in the TCRdb table, and some are missing; sequencing was by immunoSEQ multiplex PCR. This sample's table reports tens of thousands of clones. The CDR3 is 15 residues long. The germline gives CDR1 SGDLS, CDR2 YYNGEE. V was pared by 3 bases and J by 2 bases, with 6 bases of the junction left unmatched. The rearrangement uses TRBV9 and TRBJ2-7; 9 bases line up with TRBD2. The source material was PBMCs. The clonotype was recovered from a woman aged 45 to 65 in good health and CMV-seropositive. For the CDR3, the DNA is TGTGCCAGCAGCGCTACTAGCGGGCCACCCTACGAGCAGTACTTC. This sequence encodes CASSATSGPPYEQYF.